The subject of this entry is one T cell receptor beta chain. This table comes from immunoSEQ multiplex PCR, and its TCRdb copy is limited to in-frame clones, with some not included. This table has roughly 550,000 clones, more than 75% appearing once. The sample comes from a study of shared T cell receptors in the human thymus. The CDR3 has 15 residues. Germline V lookup: CDR1 MGHRA, CDR2 YSYEKL. The V gene lost 3 bases and the J gene lost 2 bases, with 13 bases spanning the gap. This sample was shared with a second study, whose subject was human thymus T cells. That investigation notes: Immunologically healthy infants in Finland undergoing congenital heart defect surgery were the donors. Resections were taken during corrective heart surgery, and the thymus tissue came from these. Thymic and blood repertoires seemed to favor certain V and J genes. Related work showed strongly overlapping thymic repertoires across unrelated individuals.

The specimen sequenced was thymocytes. The chain carries TRBV4-1 and TRBJ1-2; D is undetermined. The origin of this receptor is a boy in the first two years of life with a congenital heart defect. For the CDR3, the DNA is TGCGCCAGCAGCCAGGGGAGATCCCGCAACTATGGCTACACCTTC. Its protein product is CASSQGRSRNYGYTF.